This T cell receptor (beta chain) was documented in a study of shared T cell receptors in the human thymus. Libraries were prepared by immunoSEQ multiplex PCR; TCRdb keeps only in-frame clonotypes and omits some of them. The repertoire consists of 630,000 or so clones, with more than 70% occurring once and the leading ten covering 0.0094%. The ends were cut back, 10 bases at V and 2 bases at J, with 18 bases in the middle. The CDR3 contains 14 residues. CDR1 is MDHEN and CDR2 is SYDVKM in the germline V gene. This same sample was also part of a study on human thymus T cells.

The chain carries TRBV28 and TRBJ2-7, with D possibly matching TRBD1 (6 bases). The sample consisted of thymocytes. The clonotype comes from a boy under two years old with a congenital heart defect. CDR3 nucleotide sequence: TGTGCCACCTCGACCGGGACACCACCCTACGAGCAGTACTTC. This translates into CATSTGTPPYEQYF.